The T cell receptor (delta chain) under discussion was sequenced for a study of γδ T cells in repeated Plasmodium falciparum infection. Many counts were recorded for this clone. What it binds is not known. Within the sample, other DNA sequences also encode this same CDR3. TCRdb re-identified clones in the multiplex PCR reads via CATT. The sample lists around 49,000 delta-chain clones; around 2% were seen once. Study results and caveats: Malian children's Vdelta2-negative repertoires appeared more expanded and less diverse than Australians'.

Trimming removed 0 bases from V and 0 bases from J; junction bases left unmatched: 19. The CDR3 contains 23 residues. Germline lookup yields CDR1 TSWWSYY and CDR2 QGS. Flow sorting of PBMC yielded separate Vgamma9/Vdelta2+ and Vdelta2-negative gammadelta T cell populations for bulk repertoire analysis. This sequence originates from a pool of human donors (malaria-infected and uninfected, not separated). The chain has TRDV1 and TRDJ1; 13 bases map to TRDD3. The sequencing input was gamma-delta T cells from blood. The CDR3 nucleotides are TGTGCTCTTGGGGAACTCAAGTATTTTCCCGTACTGGGGGATACGGTGGACACCGATAAACTCATCTTT. It codes for CALGELKYFPVLGDTVDTDKLIF.